The clone carrying this T cell receptor beta chain was seen a handful of times. The presence of a unique molecular identifier marked each TCR cDNA molecule. TCRdb processed the 5' RACE reads anew with MiXCR; each CDR3 protein has one entry. The data contain about 92,000 distinct CDR3 sequences, roughly 12% of them singletons. Trimming shortened V by 4 bases and J by 5 bases, and 9 bases separated the two germline ends. Germline V gene lookup returns CDR1 ENHRY and CDR2 SYGVKD. The CDR3 runs to 13 residues. These data belong to a study of spatial heterogeneity in lung cancer. For the study at large: Combinations of a unique TCR and a UMI were tallied in raw reads, and on average each appeared more than ten times.

Time point meaning: sample taken at primary tumor resection. No cell sorting; template was whole RNA from tumor, lung tissue or PBMC. The V call is TRBV10-3, the J call TRBJ1-3, with D hard to call. The clonotype was recovered from a male donor with early-stage non-small cell lung cancer. The specimen comprised PBMCs, sampled at surgery. For the CDR3, the DNA is TGTGCCATCAGTGCGCAGGAAAGAAACACCATATATTTT. It yields the protein CAISAQERNTIYF.